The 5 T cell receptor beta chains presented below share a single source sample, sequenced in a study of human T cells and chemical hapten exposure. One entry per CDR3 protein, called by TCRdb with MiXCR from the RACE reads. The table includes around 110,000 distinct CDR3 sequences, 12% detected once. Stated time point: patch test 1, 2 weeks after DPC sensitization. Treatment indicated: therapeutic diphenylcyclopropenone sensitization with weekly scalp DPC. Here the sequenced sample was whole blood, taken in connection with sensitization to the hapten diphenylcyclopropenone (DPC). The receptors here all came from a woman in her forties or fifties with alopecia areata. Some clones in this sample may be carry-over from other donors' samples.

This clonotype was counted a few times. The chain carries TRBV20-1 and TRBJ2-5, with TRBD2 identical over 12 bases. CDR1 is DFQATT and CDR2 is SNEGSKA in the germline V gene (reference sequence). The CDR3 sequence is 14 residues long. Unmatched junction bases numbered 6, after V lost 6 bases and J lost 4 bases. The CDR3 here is CSALLGLAGETQYF. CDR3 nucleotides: TGCAGTGCCCTCCTGGGACTAGCGGGAGAGACCCAGTACTTC.

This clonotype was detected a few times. The CDR3, as DNA: TGTGCCAGCAGAGGGAGGGCTAACACCGGGGAGCTGTTTTTT. It encodes CASRGRANTGELFF. The J gene is TRBJ2-2, the V gene TRBV12-3 or TRBV12-4; 7 bases align to TRBD2. This CDR3 has 14 residues. Trimming removed 6 bases from V and 2 bases from J; junction bases left unmatched: 3.

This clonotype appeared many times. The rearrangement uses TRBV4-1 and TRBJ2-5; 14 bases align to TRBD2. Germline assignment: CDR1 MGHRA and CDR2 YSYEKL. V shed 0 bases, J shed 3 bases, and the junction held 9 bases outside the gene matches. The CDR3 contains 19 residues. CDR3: CASSQDLTSGRGLEETQYF. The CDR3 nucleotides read TGCGCCAGCAGCCAAGATTTGACTAGCGGGAGGGGATTGGAAGAGACCCAGTACTTC.

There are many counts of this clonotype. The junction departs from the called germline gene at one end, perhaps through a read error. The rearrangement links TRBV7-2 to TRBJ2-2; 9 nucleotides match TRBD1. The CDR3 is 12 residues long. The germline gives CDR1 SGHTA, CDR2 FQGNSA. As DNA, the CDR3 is TGTGCCAGCAGCTTAGTGACAGGGGGGCTGTTTTTT. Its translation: CASSLVTGGLFF.

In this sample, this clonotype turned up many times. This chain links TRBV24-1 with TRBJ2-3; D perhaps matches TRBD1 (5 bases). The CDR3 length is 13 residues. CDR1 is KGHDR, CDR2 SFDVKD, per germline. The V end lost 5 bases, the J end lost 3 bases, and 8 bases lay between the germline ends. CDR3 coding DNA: TGTGCCACCAGTGTTCGGACAACAGATACGCAGTATTTT. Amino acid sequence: CATSVRTTDTQYF.